The 4 T cell receptor beta chains below were found in one sample sequenced in a study of blood T cell repertoires in COVID-19. Data came from immunoSEQ multiplex PCR; TCRdb stores just in-frame clones and leaves some out. In the table there are some 150,000 clones, roughly 84% of which are singletons. Sequencing was done on a sample of peripheral blood. The receptor source for this set is a human donor in a cohort sampled during active COVID-19.

This clone was recorded a few times. This chain joins TRBV6-1 and TRBJ1-4, with 10 bases fitting TRBD1. This CDR3 region has 19 residues. The V gene end was trimmed by 0 bases and the J gene end by 5 bases; junction bases not matched to a gene: 12. Germline V lookup: CDR1 MNHNS, CDR2 SASEGT. The CDR3 sequence is CASSEASGTGVGRNEKLFF. The CDR3, as DNA: TGTGCCAGCAGTGAAGCCTCCGGGACAGGGGTTGGAAGGAATGAAAAACTGTTTTTT.

The chain is built from TRBV5-6 and TRBJ2-3; 10 bases agree with TRBD2. V shed 4 bases, J shed 2 bases, and the junction held 10 bases outside the gene matches. CDR1 and CDR2 (germline): SGHDT, YYEEEE. The CDR3 is made up of 17 amino acids. Written as DNA, the CDR3 is TGTGCCAGCAGCCGCTTGGGCACTAGCGGGACCACAGATACGCAGTATTTT. This codes for CASSRLGTSGTTDTQYF.

This clone occurred once. V gene TRBV5-4 combines with J gene TRBJ2-5; D gene unclear. Per germline, CDR1 SGHNT and CDR2 YYREEE (reference sequence). The CDR3 has 12 residues. Trimming stripped 4 bases from V and 0 bases from J, with 4 bases between. The CDR3 spells CASSRDQETQYF. CDR3 coding DNA: TGTGCCAGCAGCCGGGACCAAGAGACCCAGTACTTC.

The chain recombines TRBV5-8 with TRBJ2-1; 10 bases fit TRBD2. The V gene's germline CDR1 is SGHTS and CDR2 YDEGEE. V shed 4 bases and J 8 bases; nucleotides not matched to a gene: 9. The CDR3 loop spans 15 amino acids. The CDR3 nucleotides are TGTGCCAGCAGCCGGGGTCTAGCGGGAGACGATGAGCAGTTCTTC. Its protein is CASSRGLAGDDEQFF.